The clone carrying this T cell receptor beta chain was found once. The antigen is undetermined. This record belongs to a study of radiation and T cells in renal cell carcinoma. Overall study context: Nephrectomy followed 15 Gy stereotactic body radiation by 4 weeks.

V shed 4 bases, J shed 5 bases, and the junction held 8 bases outside the gene matches. Germline CDR1 SGHNT, CDR2 YYREEE (reference sequence). The CDR3 is 15 amino acids. The method was immunoSEQ multiplex PCR; TCRdb's version includes in-frame clones alone and lacks a portion of them. The table has around 94,000 clones, about 86% seen once. Indicated time point: baseline pretreatment blood. Stated treatment: 15 Gy SBRT to primary tumor, nephrectomy 4 weeks later. Study-wide results and caveats: In blood, top tumor clones expanded by 2 weeks, shrinking by 4.

The clonotype was recovered from a man aged 50 to 60 with renal cell carcinoma. The V call is TRBV5-4, the J call TRBJ1-4, with TRBD1 identical over 7 bases. Sequences were derived from blood, sampled from a patient whose treatment included radiotherapy and nephrectomy. CDR3 sequence reads: CASSRGTELNEKLFF. DNA for the CDR3: TGTGCCAGCAGCCGAGGGACAGAGCTAAATGAAAAACTGTTTTTT. Supplemented by reference TRBV5-4 and TRBJ1-4, the full variable domain reads ETGVTQSPTHLIKTRGQQVTLRCSSQSGHNTVSWYQQALGQGPQFIFQYYREEENGRGNFPPRFSGLQFPNYSSELNVNALELDDSALYLCASSRGTELNEKLFFGSGTQLSVL.